Shown below are 19 T cell receptor beta chains from a single sample sequenced in a study of blood T cell repertoires in COVID-19. Using immunoSEQ multiplex PCR, the repertoire was profiled, and TCRdb retains in-frame clones only, with some absent. The sample lists about 220,000 clones, roughly 85% occurring once. The sequenced sample was peripheral blood. The receptors here all came from a woman between 65 and 79 years old with COVID-19, enrolled during active disease.

The CDR3 loop is CASSPTVGPIYEQYF. CDR3 DNA: TGTGCCAGCAGTCCTACGGTGGGCCCAATCTACGAGCAGTACTTC. The chain employs TRBV9 and TRBJ2-7; D is ambiguous. V gave up 5 bases and J gave up 3 bases, with 18 bases separating them. Germline CDR1 SGDLS, CDR2 YYNGEE. This CDR3 has 15 residues.

The CDR3 loop reads CAITPGTGELFF. The CDR3 DNA reads as TGTGCCATTACCCCCGGGACCGGGGAGCTGTTTTTT. The V gene is TRBV10-3, the J gene TRBJ2-2; D not resolved. This CDR3 is 12 amino acids long. Between the trimmed V and J ends, which lost 9 bases and 5 bases, there was a span of 10 bases. Germline CDR1 reads ENHRY; CDR2 reads SYGVKD.

Many counts were recorded for this clone. V gene TRBV4-1 combines with J gene TRBJ1-4; 8 nucleotides agree with TRBD1. The V gene's germline CDR1 is MGHRA and CDR2 YSYEKL. V lost 5 bases to trimming and J lost 3 bases; unmatched junction nucleotides: 5. The CDR3 sequence is 15 residues long. The CDR3 protein is CASSDQGASNEKLFF. DNA of the CDR3: TGCGCCAGCAGCGACCAGGGGGCGTCTAATGAAAAACTGTTTTTT.

The chain joins TRBV7-2 to TRBJ2-5; the D is unclear. The CDR3 runs to 11 residues. Germline V CDR1 and CDR2: SGHTA, FQGNSA. The V end was cut by 4 bases, the J end by 3 bases, with 3 bases between. CDR3 amino acids: CASSSKETQYF. CDR3 coding DNA: TGTGCCAGCAGCTCCAAAGAGACCCAGTACTTC.

V gene TRBV2 combines with J gene TRBJ1-4; D gene uncertain. The V gene lost 7 bases and the J gene lost 6 bases, with 15 bases spanning the gap. CDR3 length: 14 residues. The germline V gene encodes CDR1 SNHLY and CDR2 FYNNEI. The CDR3 nucleotides are TGTGCCAGCATGAGGACGCGGGGTGATGAAAAACTGTTTTTT. It codes for CASMRTRGDEKLFF.

The chain links TRBV12-5 to TRBJ2-6; tentatively, D is TRBD2 (6 bases). V dropped 3 bases and J dropped 2 bases, with 11 bases sitting between them. Germline loops: CDR1 LGHNT, CDR2 FRNRAP. The CDR3 extends over 16 amino acids. CDR3 bases: TGTGCTAGTGGTTTAGCCAGGACTACTGGGGCCAACGTCCTGACTTTC. Residues: CASGLARTTGANVLTF.

V usage is TRBV25-1 and J usage is TRBJ1-2; no firm D call. Germline CDR1 reads MGHDK; CDR2 reads SYGVNS. This CDR3 has 14 amino acids. V dropped 1 base and J dropped 7 bases, with 13 bases sitting between them. CDR3: CASSESGGSSGYTF. The DNA for the CDR3 is TGTGCCAGCAGTGAATCGGGAGGATCTAGTGGCTACACCTTC.

CDR3 protein: CASRLTGTGNSPLHF. In DNA form, the CDR3 reads TGTGCCAGCAGATTGACCGGGACAGGCAATTCACCCCTCCACTTT. This chain connects TRBV25-1 to TRBJ1-6; TRBD1 aligns across 8 bases. The CDR3 totals 15 residues. The ends lost 6 bases at V and 7 bases at J; junction bases unmatched: 8. The germline V gene encodes CDR1 MGHDK and CDR2 SYGVNS.

The V gene is TRBV2, the J gene TRBJ1-1, with D possibly being TRBD1 (6 bases). The CDR3 has 16 amino acids. Between the trimmed V and J ends, which lost 2 bases and 5 bases, there was a span of 18 bases. Germline loops: CDR1 SNHLY, CDR2 FYNNEI. DNA of the CDR3: TGTGCCAGCAGTGAATTCCCCCCACAGGGAATAACTGAAGCTTTCTTT. Translating it yields CASSEFPPQGITEAFF.

The rearrangement links TRBV7-8 to TRBJ2-7, with 9 bases aligning to TRBD2. CDR1 is SGHVS and CDR2 is FQNEAQ in the germline V gene. J was trimmed by 5 bases and V by 5 bases; bases with no gene match: 7. This CDR3 has 14 residues. CDR3 nucleotide sequence: TGTGCCAGCAGCCAGGGACTAGCTGGCGACGAGCAGTACTTC. It encodes CASSQGLAGDEQYF.

The genes are TRBV6-1 and TRBJ1-2, with TRBD1 as a possible D gene (6 bases). Germline V gives CDR1 MNHNS, CDR2 SASEGT. The length of the CDR3 is 14 residues. With 0 bases removed from V and 4 bases from J, the gap between germline ends came to 9 bases. The CDR3 DNA reads TGTGCCAGCAGTGAAGCGTTGACAGGCTATGGCTACACCTTC. This gives the protein CASSEALTGYGYTF.

The V gene is TRBV21-1, the J gene TRBJ2-3; TRBD2, as called in the table, went unchecked against the DNA. TRBV21-1 is noted as a pseudogene. The length of the CDR3 is 19 residues. CDR3: CASSVQNGLAGTNTDTQYF. CDR3 DNA sequence: TGTGCCAGCAGCGTTCAAAATGGCCTAGCGGGGACGAACACAGATACGCAGTATTTT.

The chain has TRBV7-9 and TRBJ1-2, with TRBD1 identical over 10 bases. With V trimmed by 1 base and J by 7 bases, 9 bases remained unmatched. The CDR3 is made up of 16 amino acids. The germline gives CDR1 SEHNR, CDR2 FQNEAQ (reference sequence). The CDR3 DNA reads as TGTGCCAGCAGCTTAGGCCGGGGACAGGGGAGTCTTGGCTACACCTTC. Protein: CASSLGRGQGSLGYTF.

This rearrangement joins TRBV12-5 to TRBJ2-3; 11 nucleotides match TRBD2. The CDR3 sequence is 15 residues long. Germline CDR1 and CDR2: LGHNT and FRNRAP. V shed 6 bases, J shed 3 bases, and the junction held 5 bases outside the gene matches. The CDR3 DNA sequence: TGTGCTAGTGGACGAACTAGCGGGGGAACAGATACGCAGTATTTT. Translating gives CASGRTSGGTDTQYF.

In its sample, this clone was seen once. The chain links TRBV5-1 to TRBJ2-7; the D gene is possibly TRBD1 (5 bases). This CDR3 spans 15 amino acids. Trimming cost V 4 bases and J 0 bases, with 14 bases left between them. Germline CDR1 SGHRS, CDR2 YFSETQ. The CDR3, as DNA: TGCGCCAGCAGCCCTGGTGGGGCAGTCTCCTACGAGCAGTACTTC. It translates to CASSPGGAVSYEQYF.

V is TRBV6-2 or TRBV6-3 and J is TRBJ1-2; D is possibly TRBD1 (5 bases). This CDR3 contains 16 residues. V lost 4 bases and J 4 bases, leaving 19 bases between the germline ends. Germline-derived CDR1 and CDR2 are MNHEY and SVGEGT. In DNA, the CDR3 is TGTGCCAGCAGTTCCACCCCTGGACAAACCGCCTATGGCTACACCTTC. Amino acid sequence: CASSSTPGQTAYGYTF.

CDR3 coding DNA: TGTGCCAGCAGCCCCAGGAGGGCGGGCGAGCAGTACTTC. This sequence encodes CASSPRRAGEQYF. V gene TRBV6-2 or TRBV6-3 combines with J gene TRBJ2-7; possibly TRBD2 for D (6 bases). Germline-derived CDR1 and CDR2 are MNHEY and SVGEGT. V was pared by 6 bases and J by 6 bases, with 15 bases between. The CDR3 covers 13 residues.

The chain links TRBV19 to TRBJ2-2, with TRBD1 matching 8 bases. Germline CDR1 and CDR2: LNHDA and SQIVND (reference sequence). The CDR3 runs to 17 residues. The V gene end was trimmed by 1 base and the J gene end by 2 bases; junction bases not matched to a gene: 6. CDR3 amino acids: CASSIVHRGANTGELFF. The CDR3 region has the DNA TGTGCCAGTAGTATAGTCCACAGGGGGGCCAACACCGGGGAGCTGTTTTTT.

This chain joins TRBV2 and TRBJ1-5; D gene ambiguous. This CDR3 contains 14 residues. Trimming took off 4 bases at V and 7 bases at J, with 14 bases between the two ends. The germline V gene encodes CDR1 SNHLY and CDR2 FYNNEI. The CDR3 spells CASSGGGFQQPQHF. The CDR3 coding sequence is TGTGCCAGCAGTGGCGGTGGTTTCCAGCAGCCCCAGCATTTT. Using reference TRBV2 and TRBJ1-5 for the parts outside the CDR3, the full variable domain is EPEVTQTPSHQVTQMGQEVILRCVPISNHLYFYWYRQILGQKVEFLVSFYNNEISEKSEIFDDQFSVERPDGSNFTLKIRSTKLEDSAMYFCASSGGGFQQPQHFGDGTRLSIL.